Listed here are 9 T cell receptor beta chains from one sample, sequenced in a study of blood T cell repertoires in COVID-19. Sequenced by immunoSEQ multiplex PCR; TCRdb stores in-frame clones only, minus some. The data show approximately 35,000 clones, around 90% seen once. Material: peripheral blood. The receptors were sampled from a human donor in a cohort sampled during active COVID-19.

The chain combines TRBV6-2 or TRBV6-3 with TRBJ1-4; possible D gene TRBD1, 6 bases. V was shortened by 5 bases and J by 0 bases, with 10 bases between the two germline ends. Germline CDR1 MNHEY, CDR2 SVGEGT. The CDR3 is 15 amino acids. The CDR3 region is CASSRGHSTNEKLFF. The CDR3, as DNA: TGTGCCAGCAGTCGGGGACATTCAACTAATGAAAAACTGTTTTTT.

The CDR3 bases are TGTGCCAGCAGTTTGCTTCGACAGGGACAAAATCAGCCCCAGCATTTT. Translation: CASSLLRQGQNQPQHF. The chain has TRBV27 and TRBJ1-5; 7 bases are shared with TRBD1. Germline trimming cut 3 bases from V and 4 bases from J; bases unmatched to any gene: 9. The CDR3 is made up of 16 amino acids. Germline CDR1 and CDR2: MNHEY and SMNVEV (reference sequence).

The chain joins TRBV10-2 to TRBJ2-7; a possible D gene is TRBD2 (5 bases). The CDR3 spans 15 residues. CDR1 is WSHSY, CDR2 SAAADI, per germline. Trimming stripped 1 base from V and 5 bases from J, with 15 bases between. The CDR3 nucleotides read TGCGCCAGCAGTGAGTATACTAGTAGAACAAACGAGCAGTACTTC. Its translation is CASSEYTSRTNEQYF.

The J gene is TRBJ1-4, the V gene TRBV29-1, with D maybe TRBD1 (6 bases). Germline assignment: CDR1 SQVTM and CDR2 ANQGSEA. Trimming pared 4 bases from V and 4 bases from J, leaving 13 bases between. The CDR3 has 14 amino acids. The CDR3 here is CSVAQGFVNEKLFF. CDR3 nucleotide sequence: TGCAGCGTTGCACAGGGCTTTGTTAATGAAAAACTGTTTTTT.

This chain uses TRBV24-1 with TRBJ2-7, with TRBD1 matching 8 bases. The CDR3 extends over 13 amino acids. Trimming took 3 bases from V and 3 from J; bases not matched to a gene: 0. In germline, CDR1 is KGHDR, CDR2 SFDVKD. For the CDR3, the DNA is TGTGCCACCAGTGATACAGGGGGCTACGAGCAGTACTTC. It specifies CATSDTGGYEQYF.

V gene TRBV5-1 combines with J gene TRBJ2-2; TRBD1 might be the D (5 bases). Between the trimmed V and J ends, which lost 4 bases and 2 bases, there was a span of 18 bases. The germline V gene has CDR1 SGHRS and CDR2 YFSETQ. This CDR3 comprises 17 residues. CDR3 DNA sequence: TGCGCCAGCAGCCTCCCCCAGGGATCAGAAAACACCGGGGAGCTGTTTTTT. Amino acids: CASSLPQGSENTGELFF. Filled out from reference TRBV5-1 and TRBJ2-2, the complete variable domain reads KAGVTQTPRYLIKTRGQQVTLSCSPISGHRSVSWYQQTPGQGLQFLFEYFSETQRNKGNFPGRFSGRQFSNSRSEMNVSTLELGDSALYLCASSLPQGSENTGELFFGEGSRLTVL.

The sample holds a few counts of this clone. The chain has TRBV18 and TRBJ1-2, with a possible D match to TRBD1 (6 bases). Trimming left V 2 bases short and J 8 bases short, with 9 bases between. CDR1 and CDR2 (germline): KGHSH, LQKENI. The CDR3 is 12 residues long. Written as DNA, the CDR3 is TGTGCCAGCTCACCAGCAGGGGACGGCTACACCTTC. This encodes CASSPAGDGYTF.

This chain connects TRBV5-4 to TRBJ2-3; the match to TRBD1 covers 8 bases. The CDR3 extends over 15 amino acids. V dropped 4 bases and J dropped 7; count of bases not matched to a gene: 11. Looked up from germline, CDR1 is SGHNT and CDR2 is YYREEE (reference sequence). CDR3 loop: CASSPGQGEVYTQYF. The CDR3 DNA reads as TGTGCCAGCAGCCCCGGACAGGGTGAGGTATATACGCAGTATTTT.

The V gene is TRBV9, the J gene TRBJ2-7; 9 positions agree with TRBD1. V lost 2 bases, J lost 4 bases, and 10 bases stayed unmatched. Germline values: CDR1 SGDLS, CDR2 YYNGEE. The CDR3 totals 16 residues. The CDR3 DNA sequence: TGTGCCAGCAGCGTGGCCGGTACAGGGGGCGCATACGAGCAGTACTTC. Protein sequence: CASSVAGTGGAYEQYF.